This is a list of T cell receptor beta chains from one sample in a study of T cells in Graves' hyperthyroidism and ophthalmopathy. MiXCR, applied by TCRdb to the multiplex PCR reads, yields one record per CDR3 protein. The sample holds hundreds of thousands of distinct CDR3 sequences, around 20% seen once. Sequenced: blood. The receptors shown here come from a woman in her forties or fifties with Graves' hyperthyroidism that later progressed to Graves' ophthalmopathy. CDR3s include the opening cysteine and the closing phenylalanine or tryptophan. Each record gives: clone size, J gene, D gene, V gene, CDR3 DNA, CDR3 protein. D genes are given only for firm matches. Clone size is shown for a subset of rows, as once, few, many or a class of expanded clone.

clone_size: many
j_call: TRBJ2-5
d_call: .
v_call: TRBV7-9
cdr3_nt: TGTGCCAGCAGCACCAACAGGGAAGGCCAAGAGACCCAGTACTTC
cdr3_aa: CASSTNREGQETQYF

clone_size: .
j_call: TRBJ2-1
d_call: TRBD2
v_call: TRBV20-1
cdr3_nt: TGCAGTGCCCTTCGGACTAGCGGCATTCCAGGGGATGAGCAGTTCTTC
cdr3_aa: CSALRTSGIPGDEQFF

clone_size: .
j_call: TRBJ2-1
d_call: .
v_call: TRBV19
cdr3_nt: TGTGCCAGTAGTATAGGGACAGATTTTTACAATGAGCAGTTCTTC
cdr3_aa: CASSIGTDFYNEQFF

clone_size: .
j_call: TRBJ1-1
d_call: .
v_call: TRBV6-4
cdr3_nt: TGTGCCAGCAGAAGGACGGATGGGAACACTGAAGCTTTCTTT
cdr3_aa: CASRRTDGNTEAFF

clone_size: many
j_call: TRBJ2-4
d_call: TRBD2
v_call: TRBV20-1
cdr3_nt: TGCAGTGCTAGAGATCCTAGCGGGGGGCGGGGAAACATTCAGTACTTC
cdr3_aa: CSARDPSGGRGNIQYF

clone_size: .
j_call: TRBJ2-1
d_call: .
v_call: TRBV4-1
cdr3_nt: TGCGCCAGCAGCCAAGATAGGGCAGGGGCCTACAATGAGCAGTTCTTC
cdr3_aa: CASSQDRAGAYNEQFF

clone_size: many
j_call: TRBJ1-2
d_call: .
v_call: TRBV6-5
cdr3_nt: TGTGCCAGCAGTTACTTTGGAGATGGCTACACCTTC
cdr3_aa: CASSYFGDGYTF

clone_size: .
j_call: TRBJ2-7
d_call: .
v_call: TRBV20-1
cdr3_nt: TGCAGTGCTAGAGATGGGACCGGCCCGCAGTACTTC
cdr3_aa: CSARDGTGPQYF

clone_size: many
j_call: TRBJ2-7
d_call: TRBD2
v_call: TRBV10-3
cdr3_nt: TGTGCCATCAGTGACAGGGCTAGCGGGGGGGCGGATCTACCCTACGAGCAGTACTTC
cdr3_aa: CAISDRASGGADLPYEQYF

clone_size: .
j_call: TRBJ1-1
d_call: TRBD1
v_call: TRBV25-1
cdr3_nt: TGTGCCAGCAGTACCCTTGACAGGGCGAAGAACACTGAAGCTTTCTTT
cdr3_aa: CASSTLDRAKNTEAFF

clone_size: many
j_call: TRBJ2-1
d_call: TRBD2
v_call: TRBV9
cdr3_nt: TGTGCCAGCAGCGTGGGGGGGAACTCCTACAATGAGCAGTTCTTC
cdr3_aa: CASSVGGNSYNEQFF

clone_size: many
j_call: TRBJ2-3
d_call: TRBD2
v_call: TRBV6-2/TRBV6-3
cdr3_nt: TGTGCCAGCAGTTACCATAAACTAGCGGGGGTCGAAGATACGCAGTATTTT
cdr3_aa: CASSYHKLAGVEDTQYF

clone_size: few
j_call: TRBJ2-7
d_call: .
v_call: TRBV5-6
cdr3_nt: TGTGCCAGCAGCTTGGGCCCCGACGCTTCCCCCTACGAGCAGTACTTC
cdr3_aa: CASSLGPDASPYEQYF

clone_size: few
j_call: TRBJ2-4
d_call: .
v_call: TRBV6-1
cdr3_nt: TGTGCCAGCAGTGATACGGGACTGCTCGATCCTCAGTACTTC
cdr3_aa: CASSDTGLLDPQYF

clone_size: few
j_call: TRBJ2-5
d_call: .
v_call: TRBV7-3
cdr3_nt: TGTGCCAGCAGCTCGGCCGGACTACCCCAAGAGACCCAGTACTTC
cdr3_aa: CASSSAGLPQETQYF

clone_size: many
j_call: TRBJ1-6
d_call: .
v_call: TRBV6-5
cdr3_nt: TGTGCCAGCAGTTACTCAGGAGACACCCTCCACTTT
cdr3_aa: CASSYSGDTLHF

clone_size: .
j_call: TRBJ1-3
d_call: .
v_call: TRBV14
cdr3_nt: TGTGCCAGCAGGGCCTCGGGGAGCTCTGGAAACACCATATATTTT
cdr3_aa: CASRASGSSGNTIYF

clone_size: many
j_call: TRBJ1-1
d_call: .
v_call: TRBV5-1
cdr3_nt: TGCGCCAGCAGCCCCGGGACCTCAAACACTGAAGCTTTCTTT
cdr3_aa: CASSPGTSNTEAFF

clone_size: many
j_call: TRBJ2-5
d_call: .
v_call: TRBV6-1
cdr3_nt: TGTGCCAGCAGTGGTGAGGGCAGGGGAGAGACCCAGTACTTC
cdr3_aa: CASSGEGRGETQYF

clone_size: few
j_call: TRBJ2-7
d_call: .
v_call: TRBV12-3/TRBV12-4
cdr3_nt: TGTGCCAGCAGTTTAGAACAGGGACTTGGCGAGCAGTACTTC
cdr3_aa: CASSLEQGLGEQYF

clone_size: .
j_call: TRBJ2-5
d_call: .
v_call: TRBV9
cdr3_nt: TGTGCCAGCAGCTCTACGCCCGCCGGGACATACCAAGAGACCCAGTACTTC
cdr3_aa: CASSSTPAGTYQETQYF

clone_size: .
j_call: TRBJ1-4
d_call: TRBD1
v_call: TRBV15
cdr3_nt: TGTGCCACCAGCAGCCCGACAGGGTATGAAAAACTGTTTTTT
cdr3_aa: CATSSPTGYEKLFF

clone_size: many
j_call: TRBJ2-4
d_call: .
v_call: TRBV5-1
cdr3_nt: TGCGCCAGCAGTTCTGGACAGCTAGACATTCAGTACTTC
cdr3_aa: CASSSGQLDIQYF